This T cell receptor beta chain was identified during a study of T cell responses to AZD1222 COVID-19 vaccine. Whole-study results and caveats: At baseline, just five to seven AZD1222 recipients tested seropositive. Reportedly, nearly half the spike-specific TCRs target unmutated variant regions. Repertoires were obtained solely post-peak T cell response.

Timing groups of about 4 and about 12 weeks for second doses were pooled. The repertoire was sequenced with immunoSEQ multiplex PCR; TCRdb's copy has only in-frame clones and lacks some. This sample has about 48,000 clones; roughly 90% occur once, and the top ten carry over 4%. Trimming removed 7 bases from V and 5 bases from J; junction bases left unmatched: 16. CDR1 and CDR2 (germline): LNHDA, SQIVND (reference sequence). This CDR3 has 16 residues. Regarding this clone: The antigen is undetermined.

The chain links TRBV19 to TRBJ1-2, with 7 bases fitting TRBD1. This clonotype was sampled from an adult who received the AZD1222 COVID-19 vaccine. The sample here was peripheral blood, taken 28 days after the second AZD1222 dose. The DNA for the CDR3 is TGTGCCAGTAAAAGGCTTTTACAGGGGCGGTCTTATGGCTACACCTTC. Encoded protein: CASKRLLQGRSYGYTF. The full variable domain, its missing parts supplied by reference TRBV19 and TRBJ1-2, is DGGITQSPKYLFRKEGQNVTLSCEQNLNHDAMYWYRQDPGQGLRLIYYSQIVNDFQKGDIAEGYSVSREKKESFPLTVTSAQKNPTAFYLCASKRLLQGRSYGYTFGSGTRLTVV.